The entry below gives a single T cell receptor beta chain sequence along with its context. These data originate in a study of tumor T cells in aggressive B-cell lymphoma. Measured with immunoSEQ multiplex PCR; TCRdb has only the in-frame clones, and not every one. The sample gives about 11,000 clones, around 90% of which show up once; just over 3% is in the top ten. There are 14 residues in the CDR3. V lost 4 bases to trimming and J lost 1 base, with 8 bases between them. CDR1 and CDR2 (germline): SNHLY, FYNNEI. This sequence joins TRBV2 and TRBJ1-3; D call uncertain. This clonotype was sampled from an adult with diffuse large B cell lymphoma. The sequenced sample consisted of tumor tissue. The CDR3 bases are TGTGCCAGCAGTGGGTCGGGGTCTGGAAACACCATATATTTT. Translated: CASSGSGSGNTIYF.